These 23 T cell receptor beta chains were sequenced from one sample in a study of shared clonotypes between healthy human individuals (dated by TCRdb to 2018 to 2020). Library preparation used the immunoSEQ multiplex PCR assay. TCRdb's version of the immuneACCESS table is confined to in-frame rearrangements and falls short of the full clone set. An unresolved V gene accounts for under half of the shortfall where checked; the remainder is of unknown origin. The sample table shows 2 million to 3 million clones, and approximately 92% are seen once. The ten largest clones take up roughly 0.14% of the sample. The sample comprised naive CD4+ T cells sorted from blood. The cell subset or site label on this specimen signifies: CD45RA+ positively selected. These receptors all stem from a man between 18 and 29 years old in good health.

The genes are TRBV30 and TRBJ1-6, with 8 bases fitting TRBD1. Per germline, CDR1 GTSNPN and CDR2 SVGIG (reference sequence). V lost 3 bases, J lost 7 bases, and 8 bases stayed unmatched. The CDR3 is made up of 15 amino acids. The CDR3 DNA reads TGTGCCTGGAGCGACCTCAGGGGGCAAAATTCACCCCTCCACTTT. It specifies CAWSDLRGQNSPLHF. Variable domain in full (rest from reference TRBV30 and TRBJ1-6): SQTIHQWPATLVQPVGSPLSLECTVEGTSNPNLYWYRQAAGRGLQLLFYSVGIGQISSEVPQNLSASRPQDRQFILSSKKLLLSDSGFYLCAWSDLRGQNSPLHFGNGTRLTVT.

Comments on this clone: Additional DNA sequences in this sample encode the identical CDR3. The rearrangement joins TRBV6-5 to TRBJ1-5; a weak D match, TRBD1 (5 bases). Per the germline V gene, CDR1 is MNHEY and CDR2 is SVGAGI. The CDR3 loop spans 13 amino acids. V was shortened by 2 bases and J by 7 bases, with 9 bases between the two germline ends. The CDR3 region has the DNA TGTGCCAGCAGTTACGACAGAGACCAGCCCCAGCATTTT. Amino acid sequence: CASSYDRDQPQHF.

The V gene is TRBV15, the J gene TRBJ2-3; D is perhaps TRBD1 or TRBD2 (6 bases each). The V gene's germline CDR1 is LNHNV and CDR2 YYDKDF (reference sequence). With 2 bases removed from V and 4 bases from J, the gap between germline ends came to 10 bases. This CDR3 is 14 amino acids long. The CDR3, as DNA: TGTGCCACCAGCAGAAAGGGGGGCCCAGATACGCAGTATTTT. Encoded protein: CATSRKGGPDTQYF. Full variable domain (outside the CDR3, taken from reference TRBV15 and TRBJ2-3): DAMVIQNPRYQVTQFGKPVTLSCSQTLNHNVMYWYQQKSSQAPKLLFHYYDKDFNNEADTPDNFQSRRPNTSFCFLDIRSPGLGDTAMYLCATSRKGGPDTQYFGPGTRLTVL.

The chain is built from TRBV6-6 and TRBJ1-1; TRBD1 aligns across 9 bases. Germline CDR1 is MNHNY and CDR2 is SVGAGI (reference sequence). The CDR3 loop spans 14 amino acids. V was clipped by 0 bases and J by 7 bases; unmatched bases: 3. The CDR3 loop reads CASSYSDRGGEAFF. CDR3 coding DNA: TGTGCCAGCAGTTACTCCGACAGGGGGGGTGAAGCTTTCTTT.

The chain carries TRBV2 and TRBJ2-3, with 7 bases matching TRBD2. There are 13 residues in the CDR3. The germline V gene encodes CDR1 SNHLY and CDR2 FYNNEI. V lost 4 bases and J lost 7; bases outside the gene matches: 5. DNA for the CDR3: TGTGCCAGCAGTGCAGGGAGGGCAAATACGCAGTATTTT. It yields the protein CASSAGRANTQYF. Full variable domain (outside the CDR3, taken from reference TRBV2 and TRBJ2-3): EPEVTQTPSHQVTQMGQEVILRCVPISNHLYFYWYRQILGQKVEFLVSFYNNEISEKSEIFDDQFSVERPDGSNFTLKIRSTKLEDSAMYFCASSAGRANTQYFGPGTRLTVL.

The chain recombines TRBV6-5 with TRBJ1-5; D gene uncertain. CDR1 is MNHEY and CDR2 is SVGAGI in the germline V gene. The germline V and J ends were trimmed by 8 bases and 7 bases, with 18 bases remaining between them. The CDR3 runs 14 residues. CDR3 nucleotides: TGTGCCAGCTCGAGCCCCCCCAACGAACAGCCCCAGCATTTT. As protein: CASSSPPNEQPQHF.

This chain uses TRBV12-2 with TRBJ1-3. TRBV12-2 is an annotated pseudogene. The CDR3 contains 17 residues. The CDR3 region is CASRLAGRGGSGNTIYF. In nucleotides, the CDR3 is TGTGCAAGTCGCTTAGCGGGCAGGGGAGGCTCTGGAAACACCATATATTTT.

This CDR3 is CASSMLDRGYYGYTF. DNA of the CDR3: TGTGCCAGCAGTATGCTCGACAGGGGATACTATGGCTACACCTTC. The J gene is TRBJ1-2, the V gene TRBV6-5; 8 nucleotides line up with TRBD1. V lost 5 bases, J lost 3 bases, and 8 bases stayed unmatched. Per germline, CDR1 MNHEY and CDR2 SVGAGI. The CDR3 covers 15 residues.

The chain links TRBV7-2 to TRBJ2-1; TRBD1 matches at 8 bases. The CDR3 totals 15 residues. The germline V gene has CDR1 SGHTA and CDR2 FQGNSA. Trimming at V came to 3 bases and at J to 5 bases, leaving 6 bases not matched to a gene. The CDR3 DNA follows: TGTGCCAGCAGCTTCGACAGGGGAACTAACAATGAGCAGTTCTTC. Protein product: CASSFDRGTNNEQFF.

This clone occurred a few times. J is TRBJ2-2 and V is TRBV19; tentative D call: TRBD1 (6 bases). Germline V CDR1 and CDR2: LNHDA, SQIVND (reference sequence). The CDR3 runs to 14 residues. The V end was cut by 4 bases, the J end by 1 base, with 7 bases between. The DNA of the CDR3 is TGTGCCAGTAGTACGGGACAGAACACCGGGGAGCTGTTTTTT. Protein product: CASSTGQNTGELFF.

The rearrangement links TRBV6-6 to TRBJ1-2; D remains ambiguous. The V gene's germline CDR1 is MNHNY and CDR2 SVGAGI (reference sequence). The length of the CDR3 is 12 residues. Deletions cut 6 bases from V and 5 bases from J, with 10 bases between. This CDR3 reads CASRPDRYGYTF. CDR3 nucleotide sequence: TGTGCCAGCAGACCGGACCGGTATGGCTACACCTTC.

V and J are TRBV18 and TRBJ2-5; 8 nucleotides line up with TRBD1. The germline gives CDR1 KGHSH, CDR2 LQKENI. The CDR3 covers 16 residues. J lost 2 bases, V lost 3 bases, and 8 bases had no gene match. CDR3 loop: CASSPPTGATQETQYF. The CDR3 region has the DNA TGTGCCAGCTCACCCCCGACAGGGGCCACGCAAGAGACCCAGTACTTC. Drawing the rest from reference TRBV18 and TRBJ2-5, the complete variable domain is NAGVMQNPRHLVRRRGQEARLRCSPMKGHSHVYWYRQLPEEGLKFMVYLQKENIIDESGMPKERFSAEFPKEGPSILRIQQVVRGDSAAYFCASSPPTGATQETQYFGPGTRLLVL.

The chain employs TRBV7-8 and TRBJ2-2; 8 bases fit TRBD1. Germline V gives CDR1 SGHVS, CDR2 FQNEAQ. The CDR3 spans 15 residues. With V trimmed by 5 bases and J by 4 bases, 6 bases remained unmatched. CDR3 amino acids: CASSRKTGVTGELFF. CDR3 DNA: TGTGCCAGCAGCCGAAAGACAGGGGTCACCGGGGAGCTGTTTTTT.

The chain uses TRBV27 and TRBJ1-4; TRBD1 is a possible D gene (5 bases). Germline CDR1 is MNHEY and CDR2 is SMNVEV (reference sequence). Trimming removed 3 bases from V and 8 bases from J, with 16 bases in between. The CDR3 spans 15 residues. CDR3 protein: CASSFLTGTREKLFF. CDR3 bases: TGTGCCAGCAGTTTTTTGACCGGGACTCGGGAAAAACTGTTTTTT.

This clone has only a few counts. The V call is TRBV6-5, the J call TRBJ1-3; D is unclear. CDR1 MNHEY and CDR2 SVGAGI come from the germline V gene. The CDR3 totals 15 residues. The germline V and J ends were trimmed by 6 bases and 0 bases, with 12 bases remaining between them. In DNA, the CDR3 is TGTGCCAGCAGCACCGGAAAGCTCTCTGGAAACACCATATATTTT. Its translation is CASSTGKLSGNTIYF.

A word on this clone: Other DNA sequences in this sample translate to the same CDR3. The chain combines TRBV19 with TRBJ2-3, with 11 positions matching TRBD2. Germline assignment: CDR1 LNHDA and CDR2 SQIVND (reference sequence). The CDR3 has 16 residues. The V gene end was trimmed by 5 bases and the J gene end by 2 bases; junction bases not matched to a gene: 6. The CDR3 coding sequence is TGTGCCAGTAGTCCAGGGACTAGCGGTATCACAGATACGCAGTATTTT. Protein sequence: CASSPGTSGITDTQYF.

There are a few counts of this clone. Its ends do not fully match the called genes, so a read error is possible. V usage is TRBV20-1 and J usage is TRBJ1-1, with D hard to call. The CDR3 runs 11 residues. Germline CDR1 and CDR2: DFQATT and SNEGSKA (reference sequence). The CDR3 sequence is CSARSQWRLTF. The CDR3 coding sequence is TGCAGTGCTAGATCCCAGTGGAGGTTGACTTTT.

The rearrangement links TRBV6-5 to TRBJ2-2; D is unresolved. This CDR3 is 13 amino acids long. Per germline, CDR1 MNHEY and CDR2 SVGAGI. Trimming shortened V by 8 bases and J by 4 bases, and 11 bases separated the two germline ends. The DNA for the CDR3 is TGTGCCAGCGCTACAGAGGTCACCGGGGAGCTGTTTTTT. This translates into CASATEVTGELFF.

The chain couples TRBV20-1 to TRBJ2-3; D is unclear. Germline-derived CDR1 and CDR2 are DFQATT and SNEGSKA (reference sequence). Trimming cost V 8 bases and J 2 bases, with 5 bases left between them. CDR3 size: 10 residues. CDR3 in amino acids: CSSYTDTQYF. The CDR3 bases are TGCAGTTCTTACACAGATACGCAGTATTTT.

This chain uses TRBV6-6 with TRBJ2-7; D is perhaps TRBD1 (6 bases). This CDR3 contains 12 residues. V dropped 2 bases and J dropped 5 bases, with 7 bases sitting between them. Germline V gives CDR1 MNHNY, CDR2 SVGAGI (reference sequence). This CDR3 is CASSYRGNEQYF. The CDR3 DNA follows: TGTGCCAGCAGTTACAGGGGGAACGAGCAGTACTTC.

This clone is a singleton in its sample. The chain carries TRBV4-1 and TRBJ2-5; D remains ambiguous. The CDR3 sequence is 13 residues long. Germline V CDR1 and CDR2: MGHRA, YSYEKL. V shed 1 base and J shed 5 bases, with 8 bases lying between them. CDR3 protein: CASSQGLGETQYF. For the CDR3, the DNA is TGCGCCAGCAGCCAAGGGCTCGGGGAGACCCAGTACTTC.

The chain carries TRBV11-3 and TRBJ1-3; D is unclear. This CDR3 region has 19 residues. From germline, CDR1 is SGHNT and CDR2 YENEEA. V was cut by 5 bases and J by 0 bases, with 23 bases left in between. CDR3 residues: CASSPAGVELAHSGNTIYF. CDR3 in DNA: TGTGCCAGCAGCCCCGCGGGAGTCGAATTGGCCCACTCTGGAAACACCATATATTTT.

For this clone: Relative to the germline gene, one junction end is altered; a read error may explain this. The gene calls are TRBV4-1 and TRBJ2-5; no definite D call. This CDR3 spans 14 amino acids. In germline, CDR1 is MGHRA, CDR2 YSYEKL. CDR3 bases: TGCGCCAGCAGCCAAGATCGGTATCGACATCCCCATGACTTC. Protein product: CASSQDRYRHPHDF.